This T cell receptor (beta chain) was identified during a study of cytomegalovirus exposure and HLA in healthy donors. CDR1 and CDR2 (germline): SGHNT, YYREEE (reference sequence). V was cut by 4 bases and J by 0 bases, with 17 bases left in between. This CDR3 contains 16 residues. This clone was counted between two and nine times. The PCR made use of 60 Vbeta and 13 Jbeta primers. The repertoire was sequenced with immunoSEQ multiplex PCR; TCRdb's copy has only in-frame clones and lacks some. The sample has 37,000 or so clones, 81% seen once. Source material: PBMCs. The V gene is TRBV5-4, the J gene TRBJ2-7; D remains unclear. This clonotype was sampled from a woman between 35 and 50 years old in good health and CMV-seronegative. The CDR3 here is CASSTDPSRSSYEQYV. CDR3 bases: TGTGCCAGCAGCACCGACCCTTCCCGGAGCTCCTACGAGCAGTACGTC.